Listed below are T cell receptor beta chains from one sample, sequenced in a study of cytomegalovirus exposure and HLA in healthy donors. Sequenced by immunoSEQ multiplex PCR; TCRdb stores in-frame clones only, minus some. In the table there are roughly 55,000 clones, approximately 71% of which are singletons. Sequenced: PBMCs. The receptors stem from a man in his forties in good health and CMV-seropositive. Each CDR3 is given with its conserved first and last residue. Fields, in order: CDR3 protein, CDR3 DNA, D gene, V gene, clone size, J gene. A D gene is named only where the DNA matches it firmly. Only part of the rows carry a size: once, few, many, or a class if the clone is expanded.

CDR3aa: CASSDGTSGAETQYF
CDR3nt: TGTGCCAGCAGCGATGGGACTAGCGGGGCAGAGACCCAGTACTTC
d_gene: TRBD2
v_gene: TRBV5-4
abundance: NA
j_gene: TRBJ2-5

CDR3aa: CASSFGESDEQFF
CDR3nt: TGTGCCAGCAGCTTCGGGGAATCGGATGAGCAGTTCTTC
d_gene: NA
v_gene: TRBV7-9
abundance: few
j_gene: TRBJ2-1

CDR3aa: CASRRTANTGELFF
CDR3nt: TGTGCCAGTAGGAGGACAGCTAACACCGGGGAGCTGTTTTTT
d_gene: NA
v_gene: TRBV19
abundance: few
j_gene: TRBJ2-2

CDR3aa: CASRPGVAGGPYEQYF
CDR3nt: TGTGCCAGCAGGCCTGGGGTAGCGGGGGGGCCCTACGAGCAGTACTTC
d_gene: TRBD2
v_gene: TRBV7-3
abundance: NA
j_gene: TRBJ2-7

CDR3aa: CSVEGQGAYEQYF
CDR3nt: TGCAGCGTTGAGGGGCAGGGGGCCTACGAGCAGTACTTC
d_gene: TRBD1
v_gene: TRBV29-1
abundance: NA
j_gene: TRBJ2-7

CDR3aa: CASSQEASGGTDTQYF
CDR3nt: TGTGCCAGCAGTCAGGAGGCTAGCGGGGGCACAGATACGCAGTATTTT
d_gene: TRBD2
v_gene: TRBV2
abundance: few
j_gene: TRBJ2-3

CDR3aa: CASSLGPTETQYF
CDR3nt: TGTGCCAGCAGCTTGGGCCCTACGGAGACCCAGTACTTC
d_gene: NA
v_gene: TRBV6-5
abundance: NA
j_gene: TRBJ2-5

CDR3aa: CASNDRGRDNSPLHF
CDR3nt: TGTGCCAGCAACGACAGGGGCCGCGATAATTCACCCCTCCACTTT
d_gene: TRBD1
v_gene: TRBV2
abundance: NA
j_gene: TRBJ1-6

CDR3aa: CASSQDVSFSPLHF
CDR3nt: TGCGCCAGCAGCCAAGACGTCAGTTTTTCACCCCTCCACTTT
d_gene: NA
v_gene: TRBV4-3
abundance: few
j_gene: TRBJ1-6

CDR3aa: CASSDSPNTGELFF
CDR3nt: TGTGCCAGTAGTGACAGCCCGAACACCGGGGAGCTGTTTTTT
d_gene: NA
v_gene: TRBV19
abundance: few
j_gene: TRBJ2-2

CDR3aa: CASSSRGGADTGELFF
CDR3nt: TGTGCCAGCAGCTCTAGAGGGGGCGCGGACACCGGGGAGCTGTTTTTT
d_gene: TRBD1
v_gene: TRBV13
abundance: NA
j_gene: TRBJ2-2

CDR3aa: CASSLGPAGRQETQYF
CDR3nt: TGCGCCAGCAGCTTGGGGCCAGCGGGGCGCCAAGAGACCCAGTACTTC
d_gene: TRBD2
v_gene: TRBV5-1
abundance: NA
j_gene: TRBJ2-5

CDR3aa: CASSQQGGETQYF
CDR3nt: TGCGCCAGCAGCCAACAGGGGGGAGAGACCCAGTACTTC
d_gene: NA
v_gene: TRBV4-3
abundance: NA
j_gene: TRBJ2-5

CDR3aa: CATGEKLFF
CDR3nt: TGTGCCACCGGGGAAAAACTGTTTTTT
d_gene: NA
v_gene: TRBV7-9
abundance: NA
j_gene: TRBJ1-4

CDR3aa: CASGTGGGQNSPLHF
CDR3nt: TGTGCCAGCGGAACGGGGGGAGGTCAAAATTCACCCCTCCACTTT
d_gene: NA
v_gene: TRBV6-1
abundance: NA
j_gene: TRBJ1-6

CDR3aa: CASSIRSYGYTF
CDR3nt: TGTGCCAGTAGTATCAGGTCCTATGGCTACACCTTC
d_gene: NA
v_gene: TRBV19
abundance: NA
j_gene: TRBJ1-2

CDR3aa: CASSLARTSGLTYEQYF
CDR3nt: TGTGCCAGCAGCTTAGCTCGGACTAGCGGTCTCACCTACGAGCAGTACTTC
d_gene: TRBD2
v_gene: TRBV7-8
abundance: NA
j_gene: TRBJ2-7

CDR3aa: CASSRQGASREPQHF
CDR3nt: TGTGCCAGTAGTAGACAGGGGGCTAGTAGGGAGCCCCAGCATTTT
d_gene: TRBD1
v_gene: TRBV19
abundance: NA
j_gene: TRBJ1-5

CDR3aa: CASSLVGAPSGYTF
CDR3nt: TGTGCCAGCAGCTTGGTGGGGGCCCCAAGTGGCTACACCTTC
d_gene: NA
v_gene: TRBV5-6
abundance: NA
j_gene: TRBJ1-2

CDR3aa: CASSHRGQGHYGYTF
CDR3nt: TGTGCCAGCAGCCACAGGGGACAGGGTCACTATGGCTACACCTTC
d_gene: TRBD1
v_gene: TRBV13
abundance: few
j_gene: TRBJ1-2

CDR3aa: CASSQDPPGGAGNEQFF
CDR3nt: TGCGCCAGCAGCCAAGATCCGCCGGGGGGGGCGGGCAATGAGCAGTTCTTC
d_gene: TRBD2
v_gene: TRBV4-3
abundance: NA
j_gene: TRBJ2-1

CDR3aa: CASTGLATSREQFF
CDR3nt: TGTGCCAGCACCGGACTAGCGACTTCGAGGGAGCAGTTCTTC
d_gene: TRBD2
v_gene: TRBV2
abundance: NA
j_gene: TRBJ2-1

CDR3aa: CASRRGTSEETQYF
CDR3nt: TGTGCCAGCAGGCGCGGGACTAGCGAGGAGACCCAGTACTTC
d_gene: TRBD2
v_gene: TRBV7-9
abundance: NA
j_gene: TRBJ2-5

CDR3aa: CATIRDRGQGNEKLFF
CDR3nt: TGTGCCACCATTCGGGACAGGGGGCAGGGTAATGAAAAACTGTTTTTT
d_gene: TRBD1
v_gene: TRBV15
abundance: NA
j_gene: TRBJ1-4

CDR3aa: CASSLDNPANYGYTF
CDR3nt: TGTGCCAGCAGCTTGGATAACCCGGCTAACTATGGCTACACCTTC
d_gene: NA
v_gene: TRBV5-6
abundance: once
j_gene: TRBJ1-2

CDR3aa: CAWKFLRASAEQFF
CDR3nt: TGTGCCTGGAAGTTTTTGAGGGCTAGTGCTGAGCAGTTCTTC
d_gene: NA
v_gene: TRBV30
abundance: NA
j_gene: TRBJ2-1

CDR3aa: CAISRSGGQETQYF
CDR3nt: TGTGCCATCAGTCGTAGCGGGGGTCAAGAGACCCAGTACTTC
d_gene: TRBD2
v_gene: TRBV10-3
abundance: once
j_gene: TRBJ2-5

CDR3aa: CASSLPRGAAVF
CDR3nt: TGCGCCAGCAGCCTTCCCAGGGGGGCCGCAGTCTTC
d_gene: NA
v_gene: TRBV4-3
abundance: NA
j_gene: TRBJ2-1

CDR3aa: CASSPPGGGTSTDTQYF
CDR3nt: TGTGCCAGCTCACCACCGGGCGGGGGGACTAGCACAGATACGCAGTATTTT
d_gene: TRBD2
v_gene: TRBV18
abundance: NA
j_gene: TRBJ2-3